The clone carrying this TCR beta chain has a count of ten or more. Its matching antigen is unknown. The sample originates from a study of metastatic and nonmetastatic thyroid tumors. As for the study in general: Malignant thyroid and benign thyroid patients provided blood and tumor or nodule tissue whose repertoires were compared.

Authors' data handling: Differences in CDR3 between clinicopathological groups were drawn on to build a classifier intended to discriminate distant-metastatic papillary thyroid cancer patients. TCRdb re-clonotyped the PCR reads via MiXCR. The V and J calls reflect TCRdb's pipeline rather than the authors' work. The sample carries 40,000 or so clones, more than 25% recorded once. General study findings and limits: Reportedly, malignant thyroid tumors had significantly higher TCR beta diversity than benign nodules, in blood and tumor.

No treatment had been given to any patient before thyroid surgery. The source is a female donor with papillary thyroid cancer or a benign thyroid nodule (not recorded which). Some clones in this sample may be carry-over from other donors' samples. The sequenced sample was blood.

The CDR3 DNA sequence: TGCAGTGCTAGTCTAGGATGGTCCAATGAGCAGTTCTTC. It is translated as CSASLGWSNEQFF. The V gene is TRBV20-1, the J gene TRBJ2-1; D is uncertain. V was shortened by 3 bases and J by 6 bases, with 12 bases between the two germline ends. The CDR3 is 13 amino acids. The germline V gene has CDR1 DFQATT and CDR2 SNEGSKA (reference sequence).